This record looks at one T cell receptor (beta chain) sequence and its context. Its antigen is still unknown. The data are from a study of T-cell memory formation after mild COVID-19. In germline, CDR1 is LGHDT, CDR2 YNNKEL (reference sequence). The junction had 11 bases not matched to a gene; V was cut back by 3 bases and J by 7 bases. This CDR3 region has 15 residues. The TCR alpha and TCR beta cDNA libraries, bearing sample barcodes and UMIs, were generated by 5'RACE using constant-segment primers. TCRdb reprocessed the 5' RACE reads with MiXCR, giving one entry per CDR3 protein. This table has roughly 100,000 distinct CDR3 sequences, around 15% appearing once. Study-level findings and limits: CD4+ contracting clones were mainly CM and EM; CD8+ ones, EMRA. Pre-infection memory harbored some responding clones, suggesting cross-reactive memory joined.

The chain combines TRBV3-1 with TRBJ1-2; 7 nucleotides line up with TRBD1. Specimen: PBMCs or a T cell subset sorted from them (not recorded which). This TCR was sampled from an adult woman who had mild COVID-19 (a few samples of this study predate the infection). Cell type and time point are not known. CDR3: CASSQPGQSPGGYTF. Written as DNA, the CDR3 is TGTGCCAGCAGCCAGCCGGGACAGTCACCGGGTGGCTACACCTTC.